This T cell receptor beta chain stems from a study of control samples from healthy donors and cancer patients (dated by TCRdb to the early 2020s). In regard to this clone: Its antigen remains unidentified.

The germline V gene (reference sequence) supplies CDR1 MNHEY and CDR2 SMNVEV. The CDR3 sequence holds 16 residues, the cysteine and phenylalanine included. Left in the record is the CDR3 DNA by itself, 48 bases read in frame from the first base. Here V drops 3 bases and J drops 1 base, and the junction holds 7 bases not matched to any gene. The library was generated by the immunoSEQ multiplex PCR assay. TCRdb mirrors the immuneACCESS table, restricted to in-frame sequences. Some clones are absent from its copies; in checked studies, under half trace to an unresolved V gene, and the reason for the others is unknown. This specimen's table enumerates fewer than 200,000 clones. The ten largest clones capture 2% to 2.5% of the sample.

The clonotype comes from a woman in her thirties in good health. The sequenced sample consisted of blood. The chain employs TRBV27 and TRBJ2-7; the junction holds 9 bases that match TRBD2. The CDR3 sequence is CASSFTWRGGSYEQYF. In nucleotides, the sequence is TGTGCCAGCAGTTTTACTTGGCGGGGGGGTTCCTACGAGCAGTACTTC.